This TCR beta chain was profiled in a study of shared clonotypes between healthy human individuals. The overall study: Ranging from 18 to 49 in age, donors were a couple of women and a few men.

CDR3 length: 15 residues. The V segment lost 1 base and the J segment 5 bases; nucleotides outside the gene matches: 7. The germline CDR1 and CDR2 sequences are MGHRA and YSYEKL. Of note for this clone: Its specificity is unknown.

Study processing details: Filtering differed for immunoSEQ, which gave only junction sequences without quality scores. Here immunoSEQ multiplex PCR was the method, and the copy in TCRdb shows in-frame clones only, minus some. D and trimming were read from the DNA, whereas the V and J calls and clone size are those reported in that table. The sample shows approximately 740,000 clones, around 67% of them seen only once. Study results and caveats: Relative to clonotypes present in all four donors, those not shared had lower generation probabilities.

This receptor was taken from a woman between 25 and 40 years old in good health. The specimen sequenced was memory CD4+ T cells sorted from blood. The sample's subset: CD45RA-negative fraction. This rearrangement joins TRBV4-1 to TRBJ2-5; TRBD2 matches at 7 bases. The CDR3 region is CASSQVRLAAETQYF. The CDR3 region has the DNA TGCGCCAGCAGCCAAGTCAGGCTAGCGGCGGAGACCCAGTACTTC.